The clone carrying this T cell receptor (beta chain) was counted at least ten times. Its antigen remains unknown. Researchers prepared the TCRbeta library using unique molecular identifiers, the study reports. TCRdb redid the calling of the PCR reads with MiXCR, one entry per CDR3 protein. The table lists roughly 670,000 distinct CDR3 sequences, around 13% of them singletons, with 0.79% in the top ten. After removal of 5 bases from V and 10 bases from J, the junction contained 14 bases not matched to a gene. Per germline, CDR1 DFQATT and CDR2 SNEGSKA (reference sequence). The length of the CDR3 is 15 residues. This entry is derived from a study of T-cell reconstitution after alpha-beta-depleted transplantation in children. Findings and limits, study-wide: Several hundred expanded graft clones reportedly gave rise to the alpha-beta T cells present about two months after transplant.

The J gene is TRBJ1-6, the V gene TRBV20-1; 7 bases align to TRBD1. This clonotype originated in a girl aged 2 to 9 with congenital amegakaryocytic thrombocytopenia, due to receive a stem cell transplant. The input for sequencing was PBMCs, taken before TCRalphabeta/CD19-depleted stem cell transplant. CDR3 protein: CSAWDQTGRDSPLHF. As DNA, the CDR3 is TGCAGTGCTTGGGACCAGACAGGGCGGGACTCACCCCTCCACTTT.